Following are 20 T cell receptor beta chains from one sample sequenced in a study of blood T cell repertoires in COVID-19. Generated by immunoSEQ multiplex PCR, the TCRdb table keeps only in-frame clones and is missing some. The sample yields over 100,000 clones, about 91% seen once. The sample comprised peripheral blood. The receptors shown here come from a man in his fifties with acute or convalescent COVID-19.

The count of this clone is one. The chain uses TRBV4-2 and TRBJ2-1; TRBD2 matches 9 bases. The CDR3 is 16 residues long. The V gene end was trimmed by 1 base and the J gene end by 3 bases; junction bases not matched to a gene: 4. Germline CDR1 and CDR2: LGHNA and YNFKEQ. The CDR3 here is CASSQGTSDLYNEQFF. The DNA for the CDR3 is TGTGCCAGCAGCCAAGGGACTAGCGACCTCTACAATGAGCAGTTCTTC.

The V and J genes are TRBV5-1 and TRBJ2-7; D may be TRBD2 (6 bases). The CDR3 totals 15 residues. V was clipped by 0 bases and J by 4 bases, with 14 bases between them. CDR1 SGHRS and CDR2 YFSETQ come from the germline V gene. The CDR3 bases are TGCGCCAGCAGCTTGGGCGAGACTAGAACTTACGAGCAGTACTTC. Amino acid sequence: CASSLGETRTYEQYF.

This CDR3 reads CASSVGFGEKLFF. The CDR3 bases are TGTGCCAGCAGCGTAGGTTTCGGTGAAAAACTGTTTTTT. The chain has TRBV9 and TRBJ1-4; D unclear. The V gene's germline CDR1 is SGDLS and CDR2 YYNGEE. The CDR3 totals 13 residues. V was clipped by 0 bases and J by 7 bases, with 7 bases between them. The whole variable domain, remainder taken from reference TRBV9 and TRBJ1-4, is DSGVTQTPKHLITATGQRVTLRCSPRSGDLSVYWYQQSLDQGLQFLIQYYNGEERAKGNILERFSAQQFPDLHSELNLSSLELGDSALYFCASSVGFGEKLFFGSGTQLSVL.

CDR3 sequence: CASSQEEGRSLDTQYF. CDR3 DNA: TGTGCCAGCAGCCAAGAGGAGGGACGGTCATTAGATACGCAGTATTTT. J is TRBJ2-3 and V is TRBV4-2; D perhaps matches TRBD2 (6 bases). Germline CDR1 and CDR2: LGHNA and YNFKEQ. Trimming stripped 0 bases from V and 5 bases from J, with 15 bases between. CDR3 size: 16 residues.

The V call is TRBV1, the J call TRBJ1-1; the DNA was not used to check the table's D call, TRBD1. TRBV1 is shown as a pseudogene. This CDR3 comprises 13 residues. The CDR3 DNA reads TGCACCAGCGCAAGACAGGGGGACACTGAAGCTTTCTTT. Protein sequence: CTSARQGDTEAFF.

In DNA, the CDR3 is TGCGCCAGCAGCTTACAGGGAAATAAGGACACTGAAGCTTTCTTT. Translated, it gives CASSLQGNKDTEAFF. This rearrangement joins TRBV5-1 to TRBJ1-1; D possibly corresponds to TRBD1 (6 bases). The CDR3 covers 15 residues. V gave up 2 bases and J gave up 3 bases, with 14 bases separating them. Germline assignment: CDR1 SGHRS and CDR2 YFSETQ.

The gene calls are TRBV6-5 and TRBJ2-7; D perhaps matches TRBD1 (5 bases). Germline assignment: CDR1 MNHEY and CDR2 SVGAGI. The CDR3 length is 14 residues. V lost 2 bases and J 3 bases, leaving 11 bases between the germline ends. The CDR3: CASSYIQVGYEQYF. CDR3 DNA sequence: TGTGCCAGCAGTTACATACAGGTGGGCTACGAGCAGTACTTC.

This chain joins TRBV4-1 and TRBJ2-1, with 8 nucleotides matching TRBD2. Germline V gene sequence: CDR1 MGHRA, CDR2 YSYEKL. V shed 5 bases and J 0 bases; nucleotides not matched to a gene: 12. This CDR3 is built from 18 residues. CDR3 DNA sequence: TGCGCCAGCAGCTTACCCCCTCGGCTAGCGGGCTCCTACAATGAGCAGTTCTTC. Translation gives CASSLPPRLAGSYNEQFF.

The V and J genes are TRBV11-2 and TRBJ2-7; 9 nucleotides align to TRBD2. The CDR3 is 15 residues long. Germline-derived CDR1 and CDR2 are SGHAT and FQNNGV. V shed 1 base and J 3 bases; nucleotides not matched to a gene: 4. DNA for the CDR3: TGTGCCAGCAGCTTAGCGGCGGGAGGGGGCTACGAGCAGTACTTC. It codes for CASSLAAGGGYEQYF. The full variable domain, its missing parts supplied by reference TRBV11-2 and TRBJ2-7, is EAGVAQSPRYKIIEKRQSVAFWCNPISGHATLYWYQQILGQGPKLLIQFQNNGVVDDSQLPKDRFSAERLKGVDSTLKIQPAKLEDSAVYLCASSLAAGGGYEQYFGPGTRLTVT.

This chain uses TRBV27 with TRBJ1-1, with D perhaps matching TRBD1 (5 bases). The V gene's germline CDR1 is MNHEY and CDR2 SMNVEV (reference sequence). This CDR3 contains 13 residues. Trimming removed 3 bases at V and 7 bases at J, with 12 bases between. CDR3 DNA: TGTGCCAGCAGTTTGCGAGACAGCCGTGAAGCTTTCTTT. This sequence encodes CASSLRDSREAFF.

The chain combines TRBV30 with TRBJ1-2; D not resolved. Germline V gene lookup returns CDR1 GTSNPN and CDR2 SVGIG (reference sequence). This CDR3 comprises 12 residues. Trimming removed 0 bases at V and 4 bases at J, with 6 bases between. In nucleotides, the CDR3 is TGTGCCTGGAGTGTAGCCGGCTATGGCTACACCTTC. Its translation: CAWSVAGYGYTF.

The chain employs TRBV7-9 and TRBJ2-1; 7 bases match TRBD2. CDR3 size: 15 residues. Germline V gene lookup returns CDR1 SEHNR and CDR2 FQNEAQ (reference sequence). The trim removed 4 bases at V and 2 bases at J, leaving 5 bases unmatched. The CDR3 DNA sequence: TGTGCCAGCAGCTCCGGAGCGGGACCCTACAATGAGCAGTTCTTC. This codes for CASSSGAGPYNEQFF.

The chain links TRBV19 to TRBJ1-2, with TRBD1 matching over 7 bases. Losses at the gene ends were 5 bases for V and 5 bases for J; bases not matched to a gene: 8. Germline V gene sequence: CDR1 LNHDA, CDR2 SQIVND (reference sequence). CDR3 length: 14 amino acids. In nucleotides, the CDR3 is TGTGCCAGTAGTGAAAGGGACAGTGTATATGGCTACACCTTC. It translates to CASSERDSVYGYTF.

This chain links TRBV6-5 with TRBJ2-2, with 7 bases aligning to TRBD1. Trimming removed 2 bases from V and 4 bases from J; junction bases left unmatched: 7. Germline lookup yields CDR1 MNHEY and CDR2 SVGAGI. The CDR3 runs 16 residues. The CDR3: CASSYRGRASTGELFF. In DNA, the CDR3 is TGTGCCAGCAGTTACAGGGGGCGGGCCTCCACCGGGGAGCTGTTTTTT.

This clone came up once. The CDR3 DNA is TGTGCCAGCAGTGAATCGGACAACCTACCTCAGTACTTC. It specifies CASSESDNLPQYF. The chain uses TRBV2 and TRBJ2-4, with a possible D match to TRBD1 (5 bases). Trimming shortened V by 2 bases and J by 12 bases, and 14 bases separated the two germline ends. Germline V lookup: CDR1 SNHLY, CDR2 FYNNEI. The CDR3 consists of 13 residues. Combining the CDR3 with reference TRBV2 and TRBJ2-4 gives the whole variable domain EPEVTQTPSHQVTQMGQEVILRCVPISNHLYFYWYRQILGQKVEFLVSFYNNEISEKSEIFDDQFSVERPDGSNFTLKIRSTKLEDSAMYFCASSESDNLPQYFGAGTRLSVL.

V gene TRBV12-3 or TRBV12-4 combines with J gene TRBJ1-2; 12 bases line up with TRBD1. V dropped 8 bases and J dropped 8; count of bases not matched to a gene: 6. The CDR3 contains 13 residues. CDR3: CASQGQGAGGYTF. DNA of the CDR3: TGTGCCAGCCAGGGACAGGGGGCGGGAGGCTACACCTTC.

This sequence joins TRBV5-6 and TRBJ1-3, with 7 bases lining up with TRBD1. This CDR3 is 16 amino acids long. Germline V CDR1 and CDR2: SGHDT, YYEEEE. J was trimmed by 4 bases and V by 3 bases; bases with no gene match: 10. Here the CDR3 DNA reads TGTGCCAGCAGCTACATAGGGACAGTAGGAGGAAACACCATATATTTT. Protein product: CASSYIGTVGGNTIYF.

This chain links TRBV18 with TRBJ1-5; weak D call: TRBD1 (6 bases). The V end lost 5 bases, the J end lost 8 bases, and 10 bases lay between the germline ends. Germline V gene data show CDR1 as KGHSH and CDR2 as LQKENI. This CDR3 spans 12 amino acids. The CDR3 nucleotides read TGTGCCAGCTCAACCGCAGGGGAGCCCCAGCATTTT. This gives the protein CASSTAGEPQHF.

This chain joins TRBV5-6 and TRBJ1-2; the match to TRBD1 covers 9 bases. Germline V gives CDR1 SGHDT, CDR2 YYEEEE. The trim removed 2 bases at V and 1 base at J, leaving 15 bases unmatched. This CDR3 has 19 residues. CDR3 nucleotides: TGTGCCAGCAGCTTCCCCGCCGAGGGACAGGGAGGGAGTAACTATGGCTACACCTTC. Translating gives CASSFPAEGQGGSNYGYTF.

The rearrangement links TRBV2 to TRBJ1-1; 9 bases align to TRBD1. The V segment lost 6 bases and the J segment 10 bases; nucleotides outside the gene matches: 6. The V gene's germline CDR1 is SNHLY and CDR2 FYNNEI. The CDR3 spans 12 residues. The DNA of the CDR3 is TGTGCCAGCAGCTGGACAGGGGAGGTAGCTTTCTTT. It yields the protein CASSWTGEVAFF. Full variable domain (missing parts from reference TRBV2 and TRBJ1-1): EPEVTQTPSHQVTQMGQEVILRCVPISNHLYFYWYRQILGQKVEFLVSFYNNEISEKSEIFDDQFSVERPDGSNFTLKIRSTKLEDSAMYFCASSWTGEVAFFGQGTRLTVV.